Shown below are 22 T cell receptor beta chains from a single sample sequenced in a study of T cells after yellow fever vaccination. Each CDR3 protein gets one entry after TCRdb re-called the 5' RACE reads with MiXCR. The table records approximately 120,000 distinct CDR3 sequences, under 9% of them present only once. This material consisted of CD8+ T cells sorted from PBMCs, taken on the day of the yellow fever booster vaccination. These receptors all stem from a young man who received the YFV17D yellow fever vaccine.

In its sample, this clonotype was seen a few times. The V call is TRBV4-3, the J call TRBJ2-4; 10 nucleotides agree with TRBD1. Trimming removed 1 base from V and 2 bases from J; junction bases left unmatched: 8. CDR3 length equals 18 residues. The germline CDR1 and CDR2 sequences are LGHNA and YSLEER. The CDR3 here is CASSQGVGTGDPKNIQYF. CDR3 DNA sequence: TGCGCCAGCAGCCAAGGAGTGGGGACAGGGGATCCCAAAAACATTCAGTACTTC.

This chain links TRBV7-8 with TRBJ2-4; weak D call: TRBD2 (6 bases). V shed 5 bases and J shed 4 bases, with 9 bases lying between them. The CDR3 is 13 residues long. Germline V gives CDR1 SGHVS, CDR2 FQNEAQ. CDR3 amino acids: CASSQEGKNIQYF. CDR3 coding DNA: TGTGCCAGCAGCCAGGAGGGTAAAAACATTCAGTACTTC.

This clonotype appeared many times. This sequence joins TRBV5-1 and TRBJ1-1, with no clear D. Germline loops: CDR1 SGHRS, CDR2 YFSETQ. This CDR3 contains 13 residues. V dropped 4 bases and J dropped 0 bases, with 7 bases sitting between them. CDR3 coding DNA: TGCGCCAGCAGCGAGGGCATGAACACTGAAGCTTTCTTT. It codes for CASSEGMNTEAFF.

CDR3 amino acids: CASSQYWRGPGETQYF. The CDR3 bases are TGCGCCAGCAGCCAATATTGGCGGGGGCCGGGAGAGACCCAGTACTTC. The V gene is TRBV4-3, the J gene TRBJ2-5; tentatively, D is TRBD2 (7 bases). The CDR3 is 16 residues long. From germline, CDR1 is LGHNA and CDR2 YSLEER. Deletions cut 2 bases from V and 4 bases from J, with 17 bases between.

J is TRBJ2-3 and V is TRBV6-2 or TRBV6-3; 7 positions match TRBD2. Germline CDR1 and CDR2: MNHEY and SVGEGT. The CDR3 sequence is 15 residues long. V was pared by 0 bases and J by 4 bases, with 4 bases of the junction left unmatched. CDR3 loop: CASSYSMAGADTQYF. CDR3 nucleotides: TGTGCCAGCAGTTACTCGATGGCGGGGGCAGATACGCAGTATTTT.

This clonotype was seen at least ten times. The chain has TRBV11-1 and TRBJ2-4, with D maybe TRBD2 (6 bases). Germline values: CDR1 SGHAT, CDR2 FQDESV (reference sequence). The CDR3 sequence is 18 residues long. The V gene lost 5 bases and the J gene lost 0 bases, with 20 bases spanning the gap. The CDR3 nucleotides are TGTGCCAGCAGCCCGACATCGGGGGAGCAACTAGCCAAAAACATTCAGTACTTC. The encoded protein is CASSPTSGEQLAKNIQYF.

This clonotype was detected a few times. The gene calls are TRBV24-1 and TRBJ2-3, with D perhaps TRBD1 (6 bases). The CDR3 extends over 16 amino acids. Germline-derived CDR1 and CDR2 are KGHDR and SFDVKD. The V end was cut by 0 bases, the J end by 6 bases, with 15 bases between. DNA of the CDR3: TGTGCCACCAGTGATTTGGGCCAGGGGTACAAGGATACGCAGTATTTT. The encoded protein is CATSDLGQGYKDTQYF.

This clonotype has a handful of counts. The chain has TRBV20-1 and TRBJ1-3; no reliable D call. Trimming shortened V by 4 bases and J by 8 bases, and 3 bases separated the two germline ends. Germline lookup yields CDR1 DFQATT and CDR2 SNEGSKA (reference sequence). The CDR3 runs to 9 residues. CDR3: CSATDTIYF. The CDR3 bases are TGCAGTGCTACGGACACCATATATTTT.

This clonotype was counted at least ten times. The V gene is TRBV7-9, the J gene TRBJ2-7; 8 bases align to TRBD1. After removal of 5 bases from V and 1 base from J, the junction contained 4 bases not matched to a gene. The CDR3 covers 14 residues. Germline-derived CDR1 and CDR2 are SEHNR and FQNEAQ (reference sequence). CDR3 protein: CASSPRTGSYEQYF. The CDR3 nucleotides are TGTGCCAGCAGCCCCCGGACAGGGTCCTACGAGCAGTACTTC.

The chain links TRBV3-1 to TRBJ1-1; D uncertain. The CDR3 has 14 residues. The V end was cut by 2 bases, the J end by 7 bases, with 14 bases between. CDR1 is LGHDT and CDR2 is YNNKEL in the germline V gene (reference sequence). The chain's CDR3 is CASSQRSQQVEAFF. The DNA for the CDR3 is TGTGCCAGCAGCCAACGGTCCCAGCAGGTTGAAGCTTTCTTT.

The gene calls are TRBV4-1 and TRBJ2-7; no reliable D call. The CDR3 consists of 15 residues. Trimming stripped 5 bases from V and 2 bases from J, with 16 bases between. In germline, CDR1 is MGHRA, CDR2 YSYEKL. CDR3: CASSDELGSPYEQYF. The CDR3 coding sequence is TGCGCCAGCAGCGATGAACTCGGGTCTCCCTACGAGCAGTACTTC.

The V gene is TRBV7-3, the J gene TRBJ1-2; tentative D call: TRBD1 (5 bases). This CDR3 has 13 amino acids. Deletions cut 4 bases from V and 8 bases from J, with 14 bases between. Germline CDR1 is SGHTA and CDR2 is FQGTGA. The CDR3 here is CASSSPGSVGYTF. In DNA, the CDR3 is TGTGCCAGCAGCTCCCCAGGGTCAGTCGGCTACACCTTC.

This clonotype showed up many times. This chain connects TRBV7-3 to TRBJ1-2; the D gene is possibly TRBD1 (6 bases). CDR1 is SGHTA and CDR2 is FQGTGA in the germline V gene. V gave up 5 bases and J gave up 7 bases, with 11 bases separating them. This CDR3 is 12 amino acids long. Here the CDR3 DNA reads TGTGCCAGCAGCGAGGGGGGGAGTGGCTACACCTTC. Residues: CASSEGGSGYTF.

In this sample, this clonotype turned up a few times. The V gene is TRBV5-1, the J gene TRBJ2-7, with D tentatively TRBD2 (5 bases). Trimming removed 6 bases from V and 3 bases from J, with 13 bases in between. CDR1 is SGHRS, CDR2 YFSETQ, per germline. This CDR3 is built from 13 residues. The CDR3: CASKMEADYEQYF. CDR3 bases: TGCGCCAGCAAAATGGAGGCGGACTACGAGCAGTACTTC. Variable domain in full (rest from reference TRBV5-1 and TRBJ2-7): KAGVTQTPRYLIKTRGQQVTLSCSPISGHRSVSWYQQTPGQGLQFLFEYFSETQRNKGNFPGRFSGRQFSNSRSEMNVSTLELGDSALYLCASKMEADYEQYFGPGTRLTVT.

This clonotype was detected a few times. The rearrangement links TRBV29-1 to TRBJ1-2, with 7 bases fitting TRBD1. Germline loops: CDR1 SQVTM, CDR2 ANQGSEA. CDR3 length: 17 amino acids. J lost 0 bases, V lost 2 bases, and 12 bases had no gene match. For the CDR3, the DNA is TGCAGCGTTGAATTTCGGGGCAGGGGGGCGGCTAACTATGGCTACACCTTC. Amino acids: CSVEFRGRGAANYGYTF.

This clonotype was seen a handful of times. This chain uses TRBV5-6 with TRBJ2-7, with unresolved D. CDR1 is SGHDT and CDR2 is YYEEEE in the germline V gene. The ends were cut back, 5 bases at V and 0 bases at J, with 6 bases in the middle. There are 12 residues in the CDR3. CDR3 bases: TGTGCCAGCAGTCACTACTCCTACGAGCAGTACTTC. This encodes CASSHYSYEQYF.

This clonotype was observed a few times. The chain links TRBV7-9 to TRBJ2-3, with TRBD2 as a possible D gene (5 bases). CDR1 is SEHNR and CDR2 is FQNEAQ in the germline V gene (reference sequence). Between the trimmed V and J ends, which lost 3 bases and 5 bases, there was a span of 12 bases. CDR3 length equals 14 residues. CDR3 sequence reads: CASSFLRGEDTQYF. The DNA of the CDR3 is TGTGCCAGCAGCTTCCTCCGGGGTGAAGATACGCAGTATTTT.

The chain recombines TRBV5-1 with TRBJ2-2, with 9 bases fitting TRBD1. The CDR3 has 17 residues. Looked up from germline, CDR1 is SGHRS and CDR2 is YFSETQ. J gave up 6 bases and V 4 bases, and 13 bases lay outside the gene matches. The CDR3 sequence: CASSLRGQGKVAGELFF. In DNA form, the CDR3 reads TGCGCCAGCAGCCTCCGGGGACAGGGAAAAGTGGCCGGGGAGCTGTTTTTT. Looking up the rest from reference TRBV5-1 and TRBJ2-2 gives the full variable domain: KAGVTQTPRYLIKTRGQQVTLSCSPISGHRSVSWYQQTPGQGLQFLFEYFSETQRNKGNFPGRFSGRQFSNSRSEMNVSTLELGDSALYLCASSLRGQGKVAGELFFGEGSRLTVL.

The chain couples TRBV12-3 or TRBV12-4 to TRBJ2-1, with 7 bases aligning to TRBD2. With V trimmed by 1 base and J by 15 bases, 3 bases remained unmatched. The CDR3 extends over 11 amino acids. The CDR3 coding sequence is TGTGCCAGCAGTTTAGGGGGGGGTTCGTTCTTC. It specifies CASSLGGGSFF.

This clonotype was detected only a few times. The gene calls are TRBV6-2 or TRBV6-3 and TRBJ2-5; 8 bases agree with TRBD1. CDR3 size: 14 residues. With V trimmed by 5 bases and J by 5 bases, 7 bases remained unmatched. Per the germline V gene, CDR1 is MNHEY and CDR2 is SVGEGT. The CDR3: CASSERTGIETQYF. As DNA, the CDR3 is TGTGCCAGCAGTGAACGGACAGGGATTGAGACCCAGTACTTC.

V is TRBV11-2 and J is TRBJ2-1, with D perhaps TRBD1 (6 bases). The CDR3 loop spans 12 amino acids. The V gene's germline CDR1 is SGHAT and CDR2 FQNNGV. V was shortened by 6 bases and J by 10 bases, with 13 bases between the two germline ends. The CDR3 DNA is TGTGCCAGCAGTCCACAGGGCTACGAGCAGTTCTTC. This translates into CASSPQGYEQFF.

V is TRBV20-1 and J is TRBJ2-1; 8 nucleotides match TRBD1. V lost 6 bases to trimming and J lost 3 bases; unmatched junction nucleotides: 4. The CDR3 length is 13 residues. Germline-derived CDR1 and CDR2 are DFQATT and SNEGSKA (reference sequence). Here the CDR3 reads CSARTGNYNEQFF. DNA of the CDR3: TGCAGTGCGAGGACAGGGAACTACAATGAGCAGTTCTTC.